Described below is a single TCR beta chain sequence and its context. Researchers defined stable Graves' hyperthyroidism as no ophthalmopathy progression within 18 months. Amplification of TCR beta CDR3 regions was performed using RNA transcripts as template. The HTBI primer set served for first-round RT-PCR of the TCR CDR3. TCRdb reanalysed the multiplex PCR reads using MiXCR and keeps one entry per CDR3 protein. The profile shows about 290,000 distinct CDR3 sequences, 16% of them singletons. Germline CDR1 reads LNHDA; CDR2 reads SQIVND (reference sequence). The CDR3 contains 14 residues. Trimming left V 3 bases short and J 3 bases short, with 11 bases between. These data are taken from a study of T cells in Graves' hyperthyroidism and ophthalmopathy.

The chain has TRBV19 and TRBJ1-1; D gene uncertain. The material sequenced was blood. This TCR came from a man aged 25-40 years with Graves' hyperthyroidism. This CDR3 reads CASSMGRLYTEAFF. In DNA form, the CDR3 reads TGTGCCAGTAGTATGGGTCGACTGTACACTGAAGCTTTCTTT.